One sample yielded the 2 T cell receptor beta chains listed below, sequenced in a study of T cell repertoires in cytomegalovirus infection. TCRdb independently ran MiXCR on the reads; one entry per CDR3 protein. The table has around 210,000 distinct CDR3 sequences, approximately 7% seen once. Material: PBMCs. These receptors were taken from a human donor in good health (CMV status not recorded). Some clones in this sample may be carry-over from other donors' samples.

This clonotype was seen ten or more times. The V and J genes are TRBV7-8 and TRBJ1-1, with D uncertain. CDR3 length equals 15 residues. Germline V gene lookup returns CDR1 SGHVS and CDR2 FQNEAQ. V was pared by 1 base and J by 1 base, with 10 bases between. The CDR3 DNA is TGTGCCAGCAGCTTAGTGGAGACATCGAACACTGAAGCTTTCTTT. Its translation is CASSLVETSNTEAFF.

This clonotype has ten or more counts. CDR3 in DNA: TGTGCCAGCAGCCCGTACTACGGCGAGCAGTACTTC. Its protein product is CASSPYYGEQYF. V usage is TRBV7-2 and J usage is TRBJ2-7, with no clear D. V lost 5 bases and J 6 bases, leaving 11 bases between the germline ends. This CDR3 region has 12 residues. Germline lookup yields CDR1 SGHTA and CDR2 FQGNSA.